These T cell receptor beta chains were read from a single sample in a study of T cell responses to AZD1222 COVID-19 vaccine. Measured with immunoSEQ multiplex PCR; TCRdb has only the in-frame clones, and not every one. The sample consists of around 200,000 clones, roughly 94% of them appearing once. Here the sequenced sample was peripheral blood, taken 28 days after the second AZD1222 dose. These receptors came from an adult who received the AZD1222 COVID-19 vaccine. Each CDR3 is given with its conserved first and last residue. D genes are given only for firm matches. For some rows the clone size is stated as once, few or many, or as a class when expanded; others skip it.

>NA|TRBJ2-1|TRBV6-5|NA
TGTGCCAGCAGTTATCATACGGGACTCACTTTCTTC
CASSYHTGLTFF
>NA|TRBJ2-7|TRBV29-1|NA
TGCAGCGTTGAAGGGGCCGGGAAATGGAACGAGCAGTACTTC
CSVEGAGKWNEQYF
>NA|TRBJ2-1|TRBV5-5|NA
TGTGCCAGCAAACAGGATCGGAGCTCCTACAATGAGCAGTTCTTC
CASKQDRSSYNEQFF
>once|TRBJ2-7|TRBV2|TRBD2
TGTGCCAGCAGCTTGACTAGCGGGAGAGCGGTCGAGCAGTACTTC
CASSLTSGRAVEQYF
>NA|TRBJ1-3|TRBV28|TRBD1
TGTGCCAGCTCGGGCAGGGGGAAAAACACCATATATTTT
CASSGRGKNTIYF
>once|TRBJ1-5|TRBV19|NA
TGTGCCAGTAGTACCTGGGGCGAGACCGGACGTCAGCCCCAGCATTTT
CASSTWGETGRQPQHF
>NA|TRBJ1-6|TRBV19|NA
TGTGCCAGTAGTATAGTAACGGGGCAGAATAATTCACCCCTCCACTTT
CASSIVTGQNNSPLHF
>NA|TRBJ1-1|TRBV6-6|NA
TGTGCCAGCAGGGGCGGGACGGCGAACACTGAAGCTTTCTTT
CASRGGTANTEAFF
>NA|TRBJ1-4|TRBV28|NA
TGTGCCAGCAGTACCCTTAGAGGGAGGGTATATGAAAAACTGTTTTTT
CASSTLRGRVYEKLFF
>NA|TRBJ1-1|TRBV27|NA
TGTGCCAGCAGTTTATGGTCAGGGACCTCGAACACTGAAGCTTTCTTT
CASSLWSGTSNTEAFF
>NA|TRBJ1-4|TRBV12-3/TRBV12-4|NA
TGTGCCAGCAGCCATTATGAGGAACTGTTTTTT
CASSHYEELFF
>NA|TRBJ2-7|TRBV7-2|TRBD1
TGTGCCAGCAGCTTATCTGGGACAGGGGGCTCCGAGCAGTACTTC
CASSLSGTGGSEQYF
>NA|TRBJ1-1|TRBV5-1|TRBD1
TGCGCCAGCAGCTTGGCGGGACAGAAGAACACTGAAGCTTTCTTT
CASSLAGQKNTEAFF
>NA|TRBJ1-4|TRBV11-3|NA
TGTGCCAGCAGCGACACCCCTAATGAAAAACTGTTTTTT
CASSDTPNEKLFF
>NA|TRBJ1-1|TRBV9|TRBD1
TGTGCCAGCAGCGTAGGGGGACAGGGTGGGACTGAAGCTTTCTTT
CASSVGGQGGTEAFF
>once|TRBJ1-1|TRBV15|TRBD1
TGTGCCACCAGCACCTCCGGGACAGGGTATGAAGCTTTCTTT
CATSTSGTGYEAFF
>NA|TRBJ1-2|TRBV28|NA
TGTGCCAGCAGTTTCGTTTGGCGGGACTATGGCTACACCTTC
CASSFVWRDYGYTF
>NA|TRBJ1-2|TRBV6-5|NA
TGTGCCAGCAGTTTTAAAGTAACCGGGACGAACGATGGCTACACCTTC
CASSFKVTGTNDGYTF
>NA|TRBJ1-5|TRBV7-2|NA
TGTGCCAGCAGCTTAAGGGGGGATAGCAATCAGCCCCAGCATTTT
CASSLRGDSNQPQHF
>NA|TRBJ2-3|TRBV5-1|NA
TGCGCCAGCAGCTTGGACGGGGATGAAACAGATACGCAGTATTTT
CASSLDGDETDTQYF
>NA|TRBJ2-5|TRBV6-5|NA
TGTGCCAGCAGGGGGACAATCCAAGAGACCCAGTACTTC
CASRGTIQETQYF
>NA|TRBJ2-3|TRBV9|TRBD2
TGTGCCAGCAGCCCGAGCGGGAGGGGAGATACGCAGTATTTT
CASSPSGRGDTQYF
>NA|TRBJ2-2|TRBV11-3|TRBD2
TGTGCCAGCAGCCCCCGGACTAGCGGCAACACCGGGGAGCTGTTTTTT
CASSPRTSGNTGELFF
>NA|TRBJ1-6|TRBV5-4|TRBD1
TGTGCCAGCAGCCGGGACAGGAGCTCCTATAATTCACCCCTCCACTTT
CASSRDRSSYNSPLHF
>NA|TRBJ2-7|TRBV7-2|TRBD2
TGTGCCAGCAGTTGGACTAGCGGCTCCTACGAGCAGTACTTC
CASSWTSGSYEQYF
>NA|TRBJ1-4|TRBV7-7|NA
TGTGCTAGCAGCCTCAGACCAGGGGAAGGAAAACTGTTTTTT
CASSLRPGEGKLFF